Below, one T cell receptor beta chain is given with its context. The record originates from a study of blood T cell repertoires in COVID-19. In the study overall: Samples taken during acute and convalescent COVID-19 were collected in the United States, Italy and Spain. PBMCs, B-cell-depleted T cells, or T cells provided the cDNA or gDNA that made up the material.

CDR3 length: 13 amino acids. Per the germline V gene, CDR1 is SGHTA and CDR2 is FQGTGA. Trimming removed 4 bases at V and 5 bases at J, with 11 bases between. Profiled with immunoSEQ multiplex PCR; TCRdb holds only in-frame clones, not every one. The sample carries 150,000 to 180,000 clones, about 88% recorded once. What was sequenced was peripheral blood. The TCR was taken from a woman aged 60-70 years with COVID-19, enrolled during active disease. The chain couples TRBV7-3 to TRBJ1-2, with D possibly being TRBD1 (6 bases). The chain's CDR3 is CASSSGQNYGYTF. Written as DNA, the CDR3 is TGTGCCAGCAGCTCGGGACAAAATTATGGCTACACCTTC. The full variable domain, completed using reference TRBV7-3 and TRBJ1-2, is GAGVSQTPSNKVTEKGKYVELRCDPISGHTALYWYRQSLGQGPEFLIYFQGTGAADDSGLPNDRFFAVRPEGSVSTLKIQRTERGDSAVYLCASSSGQNYGYTFGSGTRLTVV.